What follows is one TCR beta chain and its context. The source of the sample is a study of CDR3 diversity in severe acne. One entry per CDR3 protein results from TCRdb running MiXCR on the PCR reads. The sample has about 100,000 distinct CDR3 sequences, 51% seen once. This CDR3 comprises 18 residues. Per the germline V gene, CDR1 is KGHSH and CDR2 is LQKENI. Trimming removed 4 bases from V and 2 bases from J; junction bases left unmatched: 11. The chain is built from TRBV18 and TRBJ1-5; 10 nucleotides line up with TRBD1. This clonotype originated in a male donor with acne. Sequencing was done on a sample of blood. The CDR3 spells CASSQSMTGGEGNQPQHF. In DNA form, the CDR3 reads TGTGCCAGCTCACAAAGCATGACAGGGGGCGAAGGCAATCAGCCCCAGCATTTT.